This T cell receptor beta chain derives from a study of tissue T cells after allogeneic stem cell transplantation. Concerning this clone: Genes and germline come from the mouse.

Profiled with immunoSEQ multiplex PCR; TCRdb holds only in-frame clones, not every one. The sample has about 22,000 clones, over 55% seen once. Sequencing was performed on spleen. The clonotype comes from a female BALB/c mouse in good health. The strain's MHC haplotype is H2-d.

CDR3 amino acids: CASGGQSNSPLYF. CDR3 DNA, as far as it was read: TGTGCCAGCGGGGGACAGTCCAATTCGCCCCTCTAC. The chain joins TRBV13-2 to TRBJ1-6; 7 nucleotides agree with TRBD1. The read stops 1 residue short of the end of the CDR3; the missing end is completed from the germline J gene. TRBJ1-6 is treated as an ORF (open reading frame) with a function not yet certain. The CDR3 covers 13 residues. The V gene end was trimmed by 5 bases and the J gene end by 7 bases; junction bases not matched to a gene: 3. Germline V CDR1 and CDR2: NNHNN, SYGAGS (reference sequence).